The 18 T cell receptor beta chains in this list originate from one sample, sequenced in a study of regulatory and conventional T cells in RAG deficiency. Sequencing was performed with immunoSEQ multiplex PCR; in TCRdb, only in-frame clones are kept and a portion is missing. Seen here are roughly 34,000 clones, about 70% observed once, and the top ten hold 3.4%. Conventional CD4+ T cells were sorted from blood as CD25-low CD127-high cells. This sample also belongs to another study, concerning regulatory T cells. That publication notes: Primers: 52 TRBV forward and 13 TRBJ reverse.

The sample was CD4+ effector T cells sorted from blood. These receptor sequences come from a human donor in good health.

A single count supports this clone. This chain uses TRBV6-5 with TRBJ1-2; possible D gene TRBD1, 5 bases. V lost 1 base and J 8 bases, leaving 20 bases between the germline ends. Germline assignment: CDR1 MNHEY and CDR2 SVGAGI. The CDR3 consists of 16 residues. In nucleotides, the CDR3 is TGTGCCAGCAGTTACTTACCTCGAGTGTCGGGGGACGGCTACACCTTC. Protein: CASSYLPRVSGDGYTF.

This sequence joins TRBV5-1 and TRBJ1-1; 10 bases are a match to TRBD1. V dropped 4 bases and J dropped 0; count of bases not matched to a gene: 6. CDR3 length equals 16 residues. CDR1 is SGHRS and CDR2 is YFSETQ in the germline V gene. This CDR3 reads CASSAGQGGMNTEAFF. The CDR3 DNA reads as TGCGCCAGCAGCGCTGGACAGGGGGGAATGAACACTGAAGCTTTCTTT.

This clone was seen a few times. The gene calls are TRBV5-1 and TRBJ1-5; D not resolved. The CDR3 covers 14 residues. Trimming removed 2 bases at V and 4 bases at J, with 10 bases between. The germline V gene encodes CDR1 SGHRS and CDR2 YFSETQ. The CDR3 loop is CASSLSSSNQPQHF. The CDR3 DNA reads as TGCGCCAGCAGCTTATCCAGCTCTAATCAGCCCCAGCATTTT.

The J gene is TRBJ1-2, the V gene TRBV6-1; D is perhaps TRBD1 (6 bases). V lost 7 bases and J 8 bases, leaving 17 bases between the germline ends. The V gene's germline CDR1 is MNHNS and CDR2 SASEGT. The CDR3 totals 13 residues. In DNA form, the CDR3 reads TGTGCCAGCACCGAACGGGGGCCAGGGGGCTACACCTTC. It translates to CASTERGPGGYTF.

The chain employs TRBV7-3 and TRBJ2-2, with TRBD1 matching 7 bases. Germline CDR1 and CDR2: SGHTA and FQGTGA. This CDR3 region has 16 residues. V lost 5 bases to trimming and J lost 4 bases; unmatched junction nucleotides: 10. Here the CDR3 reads CASSPRGGPSTGELFF. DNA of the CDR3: TGTGCCAGCAGCCCCAGAGGGGGCCCGAGCACCGGGGAGCTGTTTTTT.

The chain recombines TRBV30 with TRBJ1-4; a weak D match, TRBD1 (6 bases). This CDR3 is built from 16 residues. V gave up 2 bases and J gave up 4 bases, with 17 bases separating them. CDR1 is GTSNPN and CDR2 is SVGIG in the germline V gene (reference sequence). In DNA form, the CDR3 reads TGTGCCTGGAGTTTCTCCACAGGGACCCTTAATGAAAAACTGTTTTTT. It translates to CAWSFSTGTLNEKLFF.

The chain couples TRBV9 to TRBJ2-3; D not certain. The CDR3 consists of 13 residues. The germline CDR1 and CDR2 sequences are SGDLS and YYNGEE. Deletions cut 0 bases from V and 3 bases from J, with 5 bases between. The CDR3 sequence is CASSVGTTDTQYF. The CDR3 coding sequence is TGTGCCAGCAGCGTAGGAACGACAGATACGCAGTATTTT.

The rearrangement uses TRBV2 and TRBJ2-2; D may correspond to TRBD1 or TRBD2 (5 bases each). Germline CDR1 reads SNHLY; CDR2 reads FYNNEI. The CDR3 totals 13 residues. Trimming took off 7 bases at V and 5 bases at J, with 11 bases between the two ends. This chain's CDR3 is CASNREGTGELFF. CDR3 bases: TGTGCCAGCAACCGTGAGGGGACCGGGGAGCTGTTTTTT.

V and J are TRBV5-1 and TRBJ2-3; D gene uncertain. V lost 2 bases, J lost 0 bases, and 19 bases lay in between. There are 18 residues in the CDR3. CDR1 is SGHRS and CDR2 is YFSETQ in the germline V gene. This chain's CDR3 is CASSLPHRAESSTDTQYF. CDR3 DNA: TGCGCCAGCAGCTTACCCCATCGGGCAGAATCTAGCACAGATACGCAGTATTTT.

CDR3 protein: CASSLQGFDQPQHF. CDR3 sequence (DNA): TGTGCCAGCAGCCTACAGGGTTTTGATCAGCCCCAGCATTTT. The V call is TRBV7-8, the J call TRBJ1-5, with D possibly TRBD1 on 6 matching bases. Germline V gives CDR1 SGHVS, CDR2 FQNEAQ. Deletions cut 5 bases from V and 5 bases from J, with 13 bases between. This CDR3 is 14 amino acids long.

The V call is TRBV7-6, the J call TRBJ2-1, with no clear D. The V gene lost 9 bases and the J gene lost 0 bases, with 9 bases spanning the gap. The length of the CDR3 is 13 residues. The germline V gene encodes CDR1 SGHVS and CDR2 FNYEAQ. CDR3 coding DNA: TGTGCCAGTCGAAAGGACTCCTACAATGAGCAGTTCTTC. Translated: CASRKDSYNEQFF.

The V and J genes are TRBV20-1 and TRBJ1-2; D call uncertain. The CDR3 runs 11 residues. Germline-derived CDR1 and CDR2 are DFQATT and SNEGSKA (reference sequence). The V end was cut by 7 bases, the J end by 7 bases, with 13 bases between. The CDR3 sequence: CSGAGDLGYTF. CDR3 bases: TGCAGTGGGGCCGGGGATCTTGGCTACACCTTC.

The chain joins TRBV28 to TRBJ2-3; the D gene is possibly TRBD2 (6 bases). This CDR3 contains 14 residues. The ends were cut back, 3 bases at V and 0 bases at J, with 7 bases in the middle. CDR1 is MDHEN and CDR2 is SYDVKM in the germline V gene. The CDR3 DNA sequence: TGTGCCAGCAGTTTTGGGGGGAGCACAGATACGCAGTATTTT. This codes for CASSFGGSTDTQYF.

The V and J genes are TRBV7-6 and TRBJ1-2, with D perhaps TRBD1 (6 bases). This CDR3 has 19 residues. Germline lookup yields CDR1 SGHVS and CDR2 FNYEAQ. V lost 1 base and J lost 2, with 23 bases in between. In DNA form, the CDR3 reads TGTGCCAGCAGCTTAGAAGGGGTGGGGGCCCGCCGGTCAAACTATGGCTACACCTTC. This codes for CASSLEGVGARRSNYGYTF. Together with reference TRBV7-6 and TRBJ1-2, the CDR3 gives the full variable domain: GAGVSQSPRYKVTKRGQDVALRCDPISGHVSLYWYRQALGQGPEFLTYFNYEAQQDKSGLPNDRFSAERPEGSISTLTIQRTEQRDSAMYRCASSLEGVGARRSNYGYTFGSGTRLTVV.

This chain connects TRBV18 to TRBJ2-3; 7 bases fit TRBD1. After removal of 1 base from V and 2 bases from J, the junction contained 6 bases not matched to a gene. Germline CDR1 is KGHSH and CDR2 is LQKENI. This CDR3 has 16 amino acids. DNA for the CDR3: TGTGCCAGCTCACCACTCCCTGGACAGGACACAGATACGCAGTATTTT. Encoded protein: CASSPLPGQDTDTQYF.

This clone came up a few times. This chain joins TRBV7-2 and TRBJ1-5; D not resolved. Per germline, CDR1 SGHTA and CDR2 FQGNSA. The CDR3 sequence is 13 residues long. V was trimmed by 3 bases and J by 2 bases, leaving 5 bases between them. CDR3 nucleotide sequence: TGTGCCAGCAGCTTGGACCGCAATCAGCCCCAGCATTTT. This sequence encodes CASSLDRNQPQHF. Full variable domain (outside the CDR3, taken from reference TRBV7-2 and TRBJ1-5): GAGVSQSPSNKVTEKGKDVELRCDPISGHTALYWYRQSLGQGLEFLIYFQGNSAPDKSGLPSDRFSAERTGGSVSTLTIQRTQQEDSAVYLCASSLDRNQPQHFGDGTRLSIL.

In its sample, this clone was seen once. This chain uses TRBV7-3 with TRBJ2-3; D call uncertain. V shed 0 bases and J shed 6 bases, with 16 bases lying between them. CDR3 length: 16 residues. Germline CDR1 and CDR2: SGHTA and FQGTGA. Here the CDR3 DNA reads TGTGCCAGCAGCTTAACATCGACCATGGGCCTGGATACGCAGTATTTT. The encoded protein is CASSLTSTMGLDTQYF.

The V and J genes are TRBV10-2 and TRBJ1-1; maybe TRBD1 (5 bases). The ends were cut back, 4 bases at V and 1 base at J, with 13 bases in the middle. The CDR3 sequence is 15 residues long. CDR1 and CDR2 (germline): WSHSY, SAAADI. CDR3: CASSGLGGTNTEAFF. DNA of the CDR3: TGCGCCAGCAGTGGGCTCGGGGGGACGAACACTGAAGCTTTCTTT.